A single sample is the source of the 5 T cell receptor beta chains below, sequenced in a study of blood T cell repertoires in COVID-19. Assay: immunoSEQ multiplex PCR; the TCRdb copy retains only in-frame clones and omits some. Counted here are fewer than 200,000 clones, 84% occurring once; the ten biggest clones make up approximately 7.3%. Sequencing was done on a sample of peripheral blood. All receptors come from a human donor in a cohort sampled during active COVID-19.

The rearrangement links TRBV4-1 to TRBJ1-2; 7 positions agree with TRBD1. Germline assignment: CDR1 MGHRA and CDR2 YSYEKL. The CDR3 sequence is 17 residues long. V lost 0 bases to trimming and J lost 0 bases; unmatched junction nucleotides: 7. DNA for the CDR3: TGCGCCAGCAGCCAAGAAGGGACAGTTTCTTCTAACTATGGCTACACCTTC. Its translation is CASSQEGTVSSNYGYTF.

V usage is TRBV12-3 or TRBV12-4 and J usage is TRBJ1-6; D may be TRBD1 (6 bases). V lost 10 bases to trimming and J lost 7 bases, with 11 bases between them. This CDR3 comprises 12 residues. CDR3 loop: CATQTGNSPLHF. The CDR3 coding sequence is TGTGCCACCCAGACAGGAAATTCACCCCTCCACTTT.

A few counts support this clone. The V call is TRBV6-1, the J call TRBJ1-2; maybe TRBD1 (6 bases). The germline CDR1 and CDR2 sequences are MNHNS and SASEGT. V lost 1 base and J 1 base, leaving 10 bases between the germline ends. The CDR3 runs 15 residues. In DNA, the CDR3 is TGTGCCAGCAGTGAAGGGACAGTCAGTAACTATGGCTACACCTTC. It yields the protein CASSEGTVSNYGYTF.

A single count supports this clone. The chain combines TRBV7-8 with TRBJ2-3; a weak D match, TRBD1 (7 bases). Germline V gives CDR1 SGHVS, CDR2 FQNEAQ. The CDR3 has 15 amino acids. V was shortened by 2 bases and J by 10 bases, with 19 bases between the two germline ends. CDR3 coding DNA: TGTGCCAGCAGCTTATATCAGGGGGGACCAGGGGCGCAGTATTTT. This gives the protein CASSLYQGGPGAQYF.

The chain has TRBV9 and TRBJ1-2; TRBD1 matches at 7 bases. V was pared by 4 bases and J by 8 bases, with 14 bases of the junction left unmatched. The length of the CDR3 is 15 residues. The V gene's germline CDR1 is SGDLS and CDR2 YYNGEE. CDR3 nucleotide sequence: TGTGCCAGCAGCACCACCGGGACAGAACTTGGGGGCTACACCTTC. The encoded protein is CASSTTGTELGGYTF.